This is a list of T cell receptor beta chains from one sample in a study of blood T cell repertoires in COVID-19. The data were produced by immunoSEQ multiplex PCR, yet TCRdb's version contains in-frame clones alone and is incomplete. The sample lists about 330,000 clones, roughly 87% seen once, with approximately 5.3% in the top ten. Sequencing was performed on PBMCs or T cells enriched from blood (not recorded which). These receptors came from a woman aged 25 to 39 who had recovered from COVID-19. Both conserved end residues are part of each CDR3. Each record gives: clone size, V gene, D gene, J gene, CDR3 DNA, CDR3 protein. The D gene is left open where the match is weak. Rows may omit the clone size; those that give it use once, few, many or a size class.

clone_size: NA
v_call: TRBV5-1
d_call: TRBD1
j_call: TRBJ1-1
cdr3_nt: TGCGCCAGCAGCCAAGGGACAGGGGGCTTGGACACTGAAGCTTTCTTT
cdr3_aa: CASSQGTGGLDTEAFF

clone_size: NA
v_call: TRBV6-5
d_call: TRBD1
j_call: TRBJ1-2
cdr3_nt: TGTGCCAGCAGTTACACAGGGGACGGCTACACCTTC
cdr3_aa: CASSYTGDGYTF

clone_size: NA
v_call: TRBV5-1
d_call: TRBD1
j_call: TRBJ2-5
cdr3_nt: TGCGCCAGCGGGGACAGCCAAGAGACCCAGTACTTC
cdr3_aa: CASGDSQETQYF

clone_size: NA
v_call: TRBV7-2
d_call: TRBD2
j_call: TRBJ2-1
cdr3_nt: TGTGCCAGCAGCCTCACATTGGCGGGGGGCGGAGATGAGCAGTTCTTC
cdr3_aa: CASSLTLAGGGDEQFF

clone_size: NA
v_call: TRBV6-5
d_call: NA
j_call: TRBJ1-5
cdr3_nt: TGTGCCAGCAGTTACTCGAGGTTCGGAGCCACGGCGCCCCAGCATTTT
cdr3_aa: CASSYSRFGATAPQHF

clone_size: NA
v_call: TRBV11-2
d_call: TRBD1
j_call: TRBJ1-3
cdr3_nt: TGTGCCAGCAGCTCCCGGGACAGACGAAACACCATATATTTT
cdr3_aa: CASSSRDRRNTIYF

clone_size: NA
v_call: TRBV5-5
d_call: TRBD2
j_call: TRBJ2-2
cdr3_nt: TGTGCCAGCACCATTAGCGGGGGGAACACCGGGGAGCTGTTTTTT
cdr3_aa: CASTISGGNTGELFF

clone_size: once
v_call: TRBV12-3/TRBV12-4
d_call: TRBD1
j_call: TRBJ1-2
cdr3_nt: TGTGCCAGCAGGACCGACAGGGCTGGCTACACCTTC
cdr3_aa: CASRTDRAGYTF

clone_size: NA
v_call: TRBV30
d_call: TRBD1
j_call: TRBJ1-5
cdr3_nt: TGTGCCTGGGGAGGACAGGGGAATCAGCCCCAGCATTTT
cdr3_aa: CAWGGQGNQPQHF

clone_size: NA
v_call: TRBV4-1
d_call: NA
j_call: TRBJ1-2
cdr3_nt: TGCGCCAGCAGCCAAGCGTACACACCTAACTATGGCTACACCTTC
cdr3_aa: CASSQAYTPNYGYTF

clone_size: once
v_call: TRBV7-9
d_call: NA
j_call: TRBJ2-7
cdr3_nt: NA
cdr3_aa: CASSFGPGQGSYEQYF

clone_size: NA
v_call: TRBV5-6
d_call: NA
j_call: TRBJ2-2
cdr3_nt: TGTGCCAGCAGCTTGTTTAGGGGGTTGACCGGGGAGCTGTTTTTT
cdr3_aa: CASSLFRGLTGELFF

clone_size: NA
v_call: TRBV20-1
d_call: NA
j_call: TRBJ1-5
cdr3_nt: TGCAGTGCTGGGCTACCCCAGCATTTT
cdr3_aa: CSAGLPQHF

clone_size: NA
v_call: TRBV5-6
d_call: NA
j_call: TRBJ1-1
cdr3_nt: TGTGCCAGCAGCTTGTGGGGCATTGCGAACACTGAAGCTTTCTTT
cdr3_aa: CASSLWGIANTEAFF

clone_size: NA
v_call: TRBV14
d_call: NA
j_call: TRBJ1-6
cdr3_nt: TGTGCCAGCAGCCAAGTGAGCAATTCACCCCTCCACTTT
cdr3_aa: CASSQVSNSPLHF

clone_size: once
v_call: TRBV19
d_call: NA
j_call: TRBJ1-1
cdr3_nt: TGTGCCAGTAGTACACGGGGGAACACTGAAGCTTTCTTT
cdr3_aa: CASSTRGNTEAFF

clone_size: NA
v_call: TRBV27
d_call: NA
j_call: TRBJ1-6
cdr3_nt: TGTGCCAGCAGTTTCCAGGATAATTCACCCCTCCACTTT
cdr3_aa: CASSFQDNSPLHF

clone_size: few
v_call: TRBV11-2
d_call: NA
j_call: TRBJ1-2
cdr3_nt: TGTGCCAGCAGCTTAGGGGCGGGACCTCATACCTTC
cdr3_aa: CASSLGAGPHTF

clone_size: NA
v_call: TRBV19
d_call: TRBD1
j_call: TRBJ1-1
cdr3_nt: TGTGCCAGTAGTGGCGTGGGACAGATGGAAGCTTTCTTT
cdr3_aa: CASSGVGQMEAFF

clone_size: NA
v_call: TRBV27
d_call: NA
j_call: TRBJ2-7
cdr3_nt: TGTGCCAGCAGTTTCGACATTACCTACGAGCAGTACTTC
cdr3_aa: CASSFDITYEQYF

clone_size: NA
v_call: TRBV6-2/TRBV6-3
d_call: TRBD1
j_call: TRBJ1-6
cdr3_nt: TGTGCCAGCAGCCTTCGGACAGGGGGCGTCCTCGGGAATTCACCCCTCCACTTT
cdr3_aa: CASSLRTGGVLGNSPLHF

clone_size: NA
v_call: TRBV6-5
d_call: TRBD2
j_call: TRBJ2-1
cdr3_nt: TGTGCCAGCAGTCGGAGCGGGGGGGTCAATGAGCAGTTCTTC
cdr3_aa: CASSRSGGVNEQFF

clone_size: NA
v_call: TRBV9
d_call: TRBD1
j_call: TRBJ1-3
cdr3_nt: TGTGCCAGCAGCGCAGGACAGGGGGGATTGAGTGGAAACACCATATATTTT
cdr3_aa: CASSAGQGGLSGNTIYF

clone_size: once
v_call: TRBV19
d_call: NA
j_call: TRBJ1-3
cdr3_nt: TGTGCCAGTATGCGACCGGAGGGGACTGGGGGAACGGCCTCTGGAAACACCATATATTTT
cdr3_aa: CASMRPEGTGGTASGNTIYF

clone_size: NA
v_call: TRBV30
d_call: NA
j_call: TRBJ2-7
cdr3_nt: TGTGCCTGGAGTGTCGGGGTATTGGGCGAGCAGTACTTC
cdr3_aa: CAWSVGVLGEQYF

clone_size: few
v_call: TRBV29-1
d_call: TRBD1
j_call: TRBJ1-1
cdr3_nt: TGCAGCGTTCAAACACGACAGGGTAGTATGAACACTGAAGCTTTCTTT
cdr3_aa: CSVQTRQGSMNTEAFF

clone_size: NA
v_call: TRBV9
d_call: NA
j_call: TRBJ1-5
cdr3_nt: TGTGCCAGCAGCACAACAGGGAGCAATCAGCCCCAGCATTTT
cdr3_aa: CASSTTGSNQPQHF

clone_size: NA
v_call: TRBV2
d_call: TRBD1
j_call: TRBJ1-5
cdr3_nt: TGTGCCAGCAGTATAGGGGGCGGCAATCAGCCCCAGCATTTT
cdr3_aa: CASSIGGGNQPQHF

clone_size: NA
v_call: TRBV3-1/TRBV3-2
d_call: NA
j_call: TRBJ1-2
cdr3_nt: TGTGCCAGCAGCCGAGCCGGGGACTATGGCTACACCTTC
cdr3_aa: CASSRAGDYGYTF

clone_size: NA
v_call: TRBV9
d_call: NA
j_call: TRBJ1-3
cdr3_nt: TGTGCCAGCAGCGTAGTGGGGGCTCCTGGACCCTCTGGAAACACCATATATTTT
cdr3_aa: CASSVVGAPGPSGNTIYF

clone_size: NA
v_call: TRBV28
d_call: TRBD1
j_call: TRBJ2-7
cdr3_nt: TGTGCCAGCAGAGCGTCAGGGGGAATTTACGAGCAGTACTTC
cdr3_aa: CASRASGGIYEQYF

clone_size: NA
v_call: TRBV10-1
d_call: NA
j_call: TRBJ2-7
cdr3_nt: TGCGCCAGCAGTGACAGGGGCTACGAGCAGTACTTC
cdr3_aa: CASSDRGYEQYF

clone_size: once
v_call: TRBV7-2
d_call: TRBD1
j_call: TRBJ1-2
cdr3_nt: TGTGCCAGCACCGAGACAGGGAAGTATGGCTACACCTTC
cdr3_aa: CASTETGKYGYTF

clone_size: NA
v_call: TRBV14
d_call: TRBD1
j_call: TRBJ1-1
cdr3_nt: TGTGCCAGCAGCCACTTACCGGGACAGGGGGGCACTGAAGCTTTCTTT
cdr3_aa: CASSHLPGQGGTEAFF

clone_size: once
v_call: TRBV5-4
d_call: TRBD1
j_call: TRBJ1-1
cdr3_nt: TGTGCCAGCAGCTTGGCCGCAGGGGGGAACACTGAAGCTTTCTTT
cdr3_aa: CASSLAAGGNTEAFF

clone_size: NA
v_call: TRBV3-1/TRBV3-2
d_call: TRBD1
j_call: TRBJ1-1
cdr3_nt: TGTGCCAGCAGCCTAAGGACAGGGCTGAACACTGAAGCTTTCTTT
cdr3_aa: CASSLRTGLNTEAFF

clone_size: NA
v_call: TRBV2
d_call: TRBD1
j_call: TRBJ1-2
cdr3_nt: TGTGCCAGCAGGGAGGGACAGAAATATGGCTACACCTTC
cdr3_aa: CASREGQKYGYTF

clone_size: NA
v_call: TRBV4-1
d_call: NA
j_call: TRBJ1-3
cdr3_nt: TGCGCCAGCAGCCAAGAACGGTCCAACACCATATATTTT
cdr3_aa: CASSQERSNTIYF

clone_size: NA
v_call: TRBV10-3
d_call: NA
j_call: TRBJ1-2
cdr3_nt: TGTGCCATCAGTGAAACAGGGCTCACATATGGCTACACCTTC
cdr3_aa: CAISETGLTYGYTF

clone_size: once
v_call: TRBV6-5
d_call: TRBD2
j_call: TRBJ2-1
cdr3_nt: TGTGCCAGCAGTCGGGTAGCGGGGGGCAACAATGAGCAGTTCTTC
cdr3_aa: CASSRVAGGNNEQFF

clone_size: NA
v_call: TRBV6-5
d_call: TRBD2
j_call: TRBJ2-7
cdr3_nt: TGTGCCAGCAGTTACTCGCGGGGGGGTTCCTACGAGCAGTACTTC
cdr3_aa: CASSYSRGGSYEQYF